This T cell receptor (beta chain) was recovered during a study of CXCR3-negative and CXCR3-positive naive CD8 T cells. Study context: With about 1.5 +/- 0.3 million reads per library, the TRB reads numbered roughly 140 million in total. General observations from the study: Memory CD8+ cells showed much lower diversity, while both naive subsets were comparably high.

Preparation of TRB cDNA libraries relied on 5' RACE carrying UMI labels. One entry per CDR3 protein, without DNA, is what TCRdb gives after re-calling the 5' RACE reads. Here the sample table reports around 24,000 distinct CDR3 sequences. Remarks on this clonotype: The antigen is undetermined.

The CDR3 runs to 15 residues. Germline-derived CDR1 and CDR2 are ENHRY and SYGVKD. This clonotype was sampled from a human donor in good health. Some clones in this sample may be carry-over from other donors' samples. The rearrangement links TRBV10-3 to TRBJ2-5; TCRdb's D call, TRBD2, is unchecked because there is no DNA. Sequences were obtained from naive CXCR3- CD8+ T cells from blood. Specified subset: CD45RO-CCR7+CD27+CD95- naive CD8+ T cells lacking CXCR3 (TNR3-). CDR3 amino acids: CAILGEGRGPETQYF.